The 25 T cell receptor beta chains below all came from one sample that was sequenced in a study of T cells in women clearing cervical HPV infection. Assay: immunoSEQ multiplex PCR; the TCRdb copy retains only in-frame clones and omits some. The listing records tens of thousands of clones. Sequencing used blood buffy coat. These receptors were collected from a woman between 18 and 70 years old with a cervical HPV16 infection that either progressed to CIN3+ or cleared (not recorded which).

The CDR3 is CARSEGPTDTQYF. The CDR3 bases that were read are TGTGCCAGAAGCGAAGGCCCTACCGATACG. The rearrangement links TRBV2 to TRBJ2-3; D call uncertain. The CDR3 extends 3 residues past the end of the read, so its final part is completed from the germline J gene. Trimming cost V 9 bases and J 6 bases, with 16 bases left between them. Germline V gene lookup returns CDR1 SNHLY and CDR2 FYNNEI. The CDR3 runs to 13 residues.

Comments on this clone: The read halts 3 residues ahead of the CDR3 end, with the missing end drawn from the germline J gene. This chain links TRBV18 with TRBJ2-2; D possibly corresponds to TRBD1 (5 bases). The CDR3 has 14 amino acids. Germline CDR1 is KGHSH and CDR2 is LQKENI. V was pared by 6 bases and J by 5 bases, with 13 bases between. CDR3 DNA (partial): TGTGCCAGCTCGCCGGTCAGGGAAACCGGGGAG. It yields the protein CASSPVRETGE. Given in full, the CDR3 is CASSPVRETGELFF.

Points on this clone: One end of the junction varies from germline; a read error may be responsible. Read data end 3 residues before the CDR3 end; the end is taken from the germline J gene. The same CDR3 can be traced to other DNA sequences in this sample. The rearrangement uses TRBV19 and TRBJ1-3; D remains ambiguous. The germline V gene encodes CDR1 LNHDA and CDR2 SQIVND (reference sequence). The CDR3 is 13 amino acids. The CDR3 bases that were read are TGTGCCAGTAGCGAGAGGGCTGGAAACACT. Translation gives CASSERAGNT. The full CDR3 protein reads CASSERAGNTIYF.

For this clone: The CDR3 goes on 3 residues after the read ends, and that part is filled in from the germline J gene. The rearrangement joins TRBV19 to TRBJ2-4; TRBD1 is a possible D gene (6 bases). This CDR3 spans 14 amino acids. The germline V gene encodes CDR1 LNHDA and CDR2 SQIVND (reference sequence). The sequenced CDR3 bases are TGTGCCAGTAGTATGCCAGGGGCGAACTATGGT. Translated: CASSMPGANYG. The entire CDR3 protein reads CASSMPGANYGQYF. Together with reference TRBV19 and TRBJ2-4, the CDR3 gives the full variable domain: DGGITQSPKYLFRKEGQNVTLSCEQNLNHDAMYWYRQDPGQGLRLIYYSQIVNDFQKGDIAEGYSVSREKKESFPLTVTSAQKNPTAFYLCASSMPGANYGQYFGAGTRLSVL.

With regard to this clone: The CDR3 end falls 3 residues outside the read, so it is completed with the germline J gene. The rearrangement joins TRBV4-1 to TRBJ2-7; TRBD2 matches at 9 bases. The CDR3 totals 15 residues. CDR1 MGHRA and CDR2 YSYEKL come from the germline V gene. V shed 5 bases, J shed 5 bases, and the junction held 10 bases outside the gene matches. CDR3 DNA, as far as it was read: TGCGCCAGCAGCTCGCCCGAGCGGGGGGCCCACGAG. Protein: CASSSPERGAHE. The entire CDR3 protein is CASSSPERGAHEQYF.

Comment on this clone: The read halts 3 residues ahead of the CDR3 end, with the missing end drawn from the germline J gene. The rearrangement links TRBV5-1 to TRBJ2-1; D is uncertain. V was pared by 1 base and J by 4 bases, with 9 bases between. Germline CDR1 is SGHRS and CDR2 is YFSETQ. This CDR3 has 14 amino acids. CDR3 bases read: TGCGCCAGCAGCTTGTTCCAGGCTTACAATGAG. It encodes CASSLFQAYNE. The entire CDR3 is CASSLFQAYNEQFF. The variable domain in full, completed from reference TRBV5-1 and TRBJ2-1, reads KAGVTQTPRYLIKTRGQQVTLSCSPISGHRSVSWYQQTPGQGLQFLFEYFSETQRNKGNFPGRFSGRQFSNSRSEMNVSTLELGDSALYLCASSLFQAYNEQFFGPGTRLTVL.

With regard to this clone: The CDR3 extends 3 residues past the end of the read, so its final part is completed from the germline J gene. This chain uses TRBV19 with TRBJ1-6; weak D call: TRBD1 (6 bases). CDR1 LNHDA and CDR2 SQIVND come from the germline V gene (reference sequence). The CDR3 is 14 residues long. V shed 3 bases and J shed 8 bases, with 11 bases lying between them. CDR3 DNA, as far as it was read: TGTGCCAGTAGTATCCGGGACAATGATTCACCC. Translation: CASSIRDNDSP. The CDR3 in full is CASSIRDNDSPLHF.

About this clone: Coverage ceases 3 residues before the CDR3 finishes, and the germline J gene fills in the end. The chain uses TRBV24-1 and TRBJ2-3, with D maybe TRBD1 (5 bases). V shed 4 bases and J shed 4 bases, with 17 bases lying between them. Germline CDR1 and CDR2: KGHDR and SFDVKD. The CDR3 consists of 16 residues. The CDR3 sequence: CATSDPPGVGADTQYF. The sequenced CDR3 bases are TGTGCCACCAGTGACCCTCCCGGCGTAGGGGCAGATACG.

The CDR3 reads CASSPGQGPYNEQFF. The covered CDR3 bases are TGTGCCAGCAGCCCAGGACAGGGTCCCTACAATGAG. The rearrangement joins TRBV7-9 to TRBJ2-1, with 8 bases aligning to TRBD1. The CDR3 end falls 3 residues outside the read, so it is completed with the germline J gene. The V gene's germline CDR1 is SEHNR and CDR2 FQNEAQ (reference sequence). This CDR3 has 15 amino acids. Trimming at V came to 5 bases and at J to 2 bases, leaving 5 bases not matched to a gene.

A word on this clone: The CDR3 is cut off 3 residues early in the read; its end comes from the germline J gene. The rearrangement joins TRBV18 to TRBJ2-3; possibly TRBD1 for D (6 bases). Per the germline V gene, CDR1 is KGHSH and CDR2 is LQKENI. The CDR3 consists of 14 residues. V lost 3 bases and J lost 2, with 9 bases in between. CDR3 protein: CASSPGTHTDTQYF. The sequenced CDR3 bases are TGTGCCAGCTCACCCGGGACACACACAGATACG.

Concerning this clone itself: The CDR3 goes on 3 residues after the read ends, and that part is filled in from the germline J gene. The rearrangement uses TRBV5-6 and TRBJ2-1; 9 bases are shared with TRBD2. After removal of 2 bases from V and 5 bases from J, the junction contained 5 bases not matched to a gene. The CDR3 totals 15 residues. In germline, CDR1 is SGHDT, CDR2 YYEEEE. The CDR3 protein is CASSLGTSLHNEQFF. The sequenced part of the CDR3 DNA is TGTGCCAGCAGCTTAGGGACTAGCCTTCACAATGAG.

As to this clone: The read falls 3 residues short of the CDR3 end, and the missing part is taken from the germline J gene. V is TRBV20-1 and J is TRBJ2-3; 10 nucleotides align to TRBD2. The CDR3 sequence is 17 residues long. Germline values: CDR1 DFQATT, CDR2 SNEGSKA (reference sequence). J lost 1 base, V lost 5 bases, and 12 bases had no gene match. The CDR3 sequence is CSAQGRGLAGGTDTQYF. CDR3 bases read: TGCAGTGCTCAAGGGAGGGGTCTAGCGGGAGGCACAGATACG.

In the case of this clone: The read ends 3 residues shy of where the CDR3 ends; the end is completed using the germline J gene. V is TRBV11-1 and J is TRBJ2-1; 9 bases agree with TRBD1. The CDR3 loop spans 15 amino acids. Trimming at V came to 4 bases and at J to 3 bases, leaving 4 bases not matched to a gene. Germline CDR1 and CDR2: SGHAT and FQDESV (reference sequence). The sequenced CDR3 bases are TGTGCCAGCAGCTGGGACAGGGACGACTACAATGAG. It yields the protein CASSWDRDDYNE. The CDR3 in its entirety is CASSWDRDDYNEQFF.

Note on this clone: The read ends 3 residues before the CDR3 terminus; that terminus is restored from the germline J gene. This sample includes further DNA sequences coding for the same CDR3. The rearrangement joins TRBV20-1 to TRBJ1-3, with a weak D call TRBD1 (6 bases). CDR3 length: 11 residues. V gave up 5 bases and J gave up 7 bases, with 9 bases separating them. Looked up from germline, CDR1 is DFQATT and CDR2 is SNEGSKA (reference sequence). CDR3 amino acids: CSAGGANTIYF. Incomplete CDR3 DNA: TGCAGTGCTGGGGGCGCGAACACC.

A note on this clone: The DNA ends 3 residues before the CDR3 does, and the rest of the CDR3 is filled in from the germline J gene. The V call is TRBV19, the J call TRBJ2-3, with TRBD1 as a possible D gene (6 bases). The CDR3 sequence is 15 residues long. Germline CDR1 is LNHDA and CDR2 is SQIVND (reference sequence). CDR3 sequence reads: CASSISRQDNQPQYF. CDR3 DNA (partial): TGTGCCAGTAGTATATCCCGACAGGACAATCAGCCG.

Turning to this clone: The missing CDR3 end, 3 residues past where the read stops, is filled in from the germline J gene. The V call is TRBV29-1, the J call TRBJ2-3; D possibly corresponds to TRBD2 (6 bases). CDR1 and CDR2 from the germline V gene are SQVTM and ANQGSEA. Trimming shortened V by 1 base and J by 4 bases, and 12 bases separated the two germline ends. The CDR3 runs 14 residues. The sequenced CDR3 bases are TGCAGCGTTGAAGTGGGCGGGGTAGCAGATACG. Protein product: CSVEVGGVADT. The whole CDR3 sequence is CSVEVGGVADTQYF.

Comments on this clone: Read sequence stops 3 residues before the CDR3 end, and the germline J gene provides the missing end. The chain combines TRBV7-7 with TRBJ2-2; 7 bases are a match to TRBD1. This CDR3 region has 13 residues. Germline CDR1 is SSHAT and CDR2 is FNYEAQ (reference sequence). The J segment lost 3 bases and the V segment lost 8 bases, leaving 3 bases of the junction unmatched. The CDR3 DNA, read in part, is TGTGCCAGCGGCAGGGGGTACACCGGGGAG. Amino acids: CASGRGYTGE. From start to end, the CDR3 is CASGRGYTGELFF. Full variable domain (rest looked up from reference TRBV7-7 and TRBJ2-2): GAGVSQSPRYKVTKRGQDVTLRCDPISSHATLYWYQQALGQGPEFLTYFNYEAQPDKSGLPSDRFSAERPEGSISTLTIQRTEQRDSAMYRCASGRGYTGELFFGEGSRLTVL.

On this clone: With the read ending 3 residues before the CDR3 end, the germline J gene is used to fill in that end. V usage is TRBV11-1 and J usage is TRBJ2-1, with 12 nucleotides matching TRBD2. The CDR3 runs 15 residues. Per germline, CDR1 SGHAT and CDR2 FQDESV (reference sequence). Trimming at V came to 2 bases and at J to 8 bases, leaving 4 bases not matched to a gene. CDR3 bases read: TGTGCCAGCAGCTTAAGGACTAGCGGGATTGATGAG. Translating it yields CASSLRTSGIDE. The entire CDR3 protein is CASSLRTSGIDEQFF.

With respect to this clone: The sequence runs out 3 residues before the end of the CDR3; the remainder is reconstructed from the germline J gene. The rearrangement links TRBV5-5 to TRBJ1-2; D might be TRBD1 (5 bases). CDR1 is SGHKS and CDR2 is YYEKEE in the germline V gene (reference sequence). The CDR3 runs to 15 residues. The CDR3 loop is CASSLGGLTTETYTF. The CDR3 DNA, read in part, is TGTGCCAGCAGCTTGGGGGGACTGACCACAGAGACC. Filled out from reference TRBV5-5 and TRBJ1-2, the complete variable domain reads DAGVTQSPTHLIKTRGQQVTLRCSPISGHKSVSWYQQVLGQGPQFIFQYYEKEERGRGNFPDRFSARQFPNYSSELNVNALLLGDSALYLCASSLGGLTTETYTFGSGTRLTVV.

With respect to this clone: The CDR3 is cut off 3 residues early in the read; its end comes from the germline J gene. This chain uses TRBV18 with TRBJ2-5; 10 nucleotides line up with TRBD1. Germline V gene data show CDR1 as KGHSH and CDR2 as LQKENI. The CDR3 is made up of 14 amino acids. The J segment lost 4 bases and the V segment lost 5 bases, leaving 4 bases of the junction unmatched. This CDR3 reads CASSTGDRGETQYF. The sequenced CDR3 bases are TGTGCCAGCTCAACGGGGGACAGGGGAGAGACC.

Comment on this clone: Coverage ceases 3 residues before the CDR3 finishes, and the germline J gene fills in the end. The chain recombines TRBV30 with TRBJ1-5; tentatively, D is TRBD1 (5 bases). Trimming removed 0 bases at V and 7 bases at J, with 10 bases between. The CDR3 has 13 amino acids. Germline V gives CDR1 GTSNPN, CDR2 SVGIG (reference sequence). The part of the CDR3 DNA that was read is TGTGCCTGGAGTGTTGGCAGGGAGCAGCCC. As protein: CAWSVGREQP. The whole CDR3 is CAWSVGREQPQHF. Together with reference TRBV30 and TRBJ1-5, the CDR3 gives the full variable domain: SQTIHQWPATLVQPVGSPLSLECTVEGTSNPNLYWYRQAAGRGLQLLFYSVGIGQISSEVPQNLSASRPQDRQFILSSKKLLLSDSGFYLCAWSVGREQPQHFGDGTRLSIL.

On this clone: From the germline J gene comes the end of the CDR3, since the read stops 3 residues before it. The chain uses TRBV5-1 and TRBJ2-3; D not certain. V was pared by 7 bases and J by 1 base, with 13 bases between. The CDR3 has 14 amino acids. Germline CDR1 and CDR2: SGHRS and YFSETQ. The CDR3 region is CASGSSAGTDTQYF. Incomplete CDR3 DNA: TGCGCCAGCGGTTCCTCGGCGGGCACAGATACG. Complete variable domain (other parts from reference TRBV5-1 and TRBJ2-3): KAGVTQTPRYLIKTRGQQVTLSCSPISGHRSVSWYQQTPGQGLQFLFEYFSETQRNKGNFPGRFSGRQFSNSRSEMNVSTLELGDSALYLCASGSSAGTDTQYFGPGTRLTVL.

Concerning this clone: From the germline J gene comes the end of the CDR3, since the read stops 3 residues before it. The rearrangement joins TRBV20-1 to TRBJ2-7; 7 bases fit TRBD2. With 1 base clipped from V and 4 bases from J, the junction kept 10 bases outside the gene matches. CDR3 size: 15 residues. Germline values: CDR1 DFQATT, CDR2 SNEGSKA (reference sequence). CDR3 DNA (partial): TGCAGTGCTAGAGGCGCCGGGGGGTCCTTGTACGAG. It translates to CSARGAGGSLYE. The CDR3, in full, reads CSARGAGGSLYEQYF.

A word on this clone: The read terminates 3 residues ahead of where the CDR3 ends, so the germline J gene completes it. The J gene is TRBJ2-7, the V gene TRBV2; 8 bases map to TRBD1. The CDR3 extends over 13 amino acids. V gave up 8 bases and J gave up 1 base; unmatched junction bases: 4. Germline assignment: CDR1 SNHLY and CDR2 FYNNEI. The chain's CDR3 is CASRDRGSYEQYF. The sequenced CDR3 bases are TGTGCCAGCCGAGACAGGGGTTCCTACGAG.

With regard to this clone: The CDR3 is cut off 3 residues early in the read; its end comes from the germline J gene. The chain couples TRBV7-9 to TRBJ2-5; a possible D gene is TRBD2 (6 bases). V was pared by 1 base and J by 5 bases, with 8 bases between. This CDR3 is 13 amino acids long. The V gene's germline CDR1 is SEHNR and CDR2 FQNEAQ (reference sequence). CDR3 DNA (partial): TGTGCCAGCAGCTTAGTTGGGGGGGAGACC. It codes for CASSLVGGET. The full CDR3 sequence reads CASSLVGGETQYF.